The present TCR beta chain was sequenced within a study of cytomegalovirus exposure and HLA in healthy donors. Across the study: Unique TCRs numbering around 80 million, obtained from HLA-typed donors, made up an early data release. Study observations and caveats: Further analysis, carried out later, found HLA-associated TCR beta chains more clonally expanded than equally common other chains. By a later analysis, the bulk of CMV-associated TCR beta chains appeared HLA-restricted. According to an earlier analysis, most TCR beta V segments yielded productive rearrangements about 87% or about 30% of the time.

The PCR employed 60 Vbeta primers together with 13 Jbeta primers. Sequencing used immunoSEQ multiplex PCR; TCRdb keeps in-frame clones, though not all of them. In the table there are approximately 100,000 clones, around two thirds of which are singletons. The CDR3 has 14 amino acids. The ends were cut back, 6 bases at V and 7 bases at J, with 15 bases in the middle. CDR1 LNHDA and CDR2 SQIVND come from the germline V gene (reference sequence). Comments on this clone: Antigen specificity is unknown.

The sequenced sample consisted of PBMCs. J is TRBJ1-4 and V is TRBV19; perhaps TRBD1 as D (5 bases). The clonotype comes from a man aged 30-40 years in good health and CMV-seropositive. The CDR3 loop is CASRDLQGSEKLFF. The CDR3 DNA follows: TGTGCCAGTAGGGATTTGCAGGGTAGTGAAAAACTGTTTTTT.